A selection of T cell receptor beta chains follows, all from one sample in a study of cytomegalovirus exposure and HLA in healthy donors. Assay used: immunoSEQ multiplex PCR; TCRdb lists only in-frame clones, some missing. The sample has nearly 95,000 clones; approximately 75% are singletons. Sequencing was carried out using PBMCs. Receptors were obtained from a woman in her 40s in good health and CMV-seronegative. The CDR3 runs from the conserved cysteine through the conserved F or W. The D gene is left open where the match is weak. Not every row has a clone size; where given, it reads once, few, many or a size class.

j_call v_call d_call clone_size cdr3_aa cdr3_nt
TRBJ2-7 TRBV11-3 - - CASSFRAGGYYEQYF TGTGCCAGCAGCTTCCGGGCAGGCGGGTACTACGAGCAGTACTTC
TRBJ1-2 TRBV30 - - CAWSMEQRGGYTF TGTGCCTGGAGTATGGAGCAAAGGGGCGGCTACACCTTC
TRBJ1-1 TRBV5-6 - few CASSLRRDEAFF TGTGCCAGCAGCTTGAGGCGGGATGAAGCTTTCTTT
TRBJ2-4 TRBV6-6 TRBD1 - CASSYSTGAKNIQYF TGTGCCAGCAGTTACTCGACAGGGGCCAAAAACATTCAGTACTTC
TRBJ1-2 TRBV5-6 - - CASTPGTSNYGYTF TGTGCCAGCACACCCGGGACATCTAACTATGGCTACACCTTC
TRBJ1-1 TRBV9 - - CASSATGSNTEAFF TGTGCCAGCAGCGCCACAGGATCGAACACTGAAGCTTTCTTT
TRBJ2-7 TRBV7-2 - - CASSSLSYEQYF TGTGCCAGCAGCTCCCTCTCCTACGAGCAGTACTTC
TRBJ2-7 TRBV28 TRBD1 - CASRTGQGNTYEQYF TGTGCCAGCAGGACGGGACAGGGTAACACCTACGAGCAGTACTTC
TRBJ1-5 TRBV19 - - CASTSIGQVYQPQHF TGTGCCAGTACCTCCATCGGACAAGTATATCAGCCCCAGCATTTT
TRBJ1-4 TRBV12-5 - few CASGLVLGHNNEKLFF TGTGCTAGTGGTTTGGTACTCGGTCATAATAATGAAAAACTGTTTTTT
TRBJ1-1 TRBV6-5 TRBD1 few CASSSWTGYTEAFF TGTGCCAGCAGTTCTTGGACAGGCTACACTGAAGCTTTCTTT
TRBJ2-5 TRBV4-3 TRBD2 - CASSQVVGTSGGLETQYF TGCGCCAGCAGCCAAGTAGTAGGGACTAGCGGGGGATTGGAGACCCAGTACTTC
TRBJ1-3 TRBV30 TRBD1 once CAWKTGSSGNTIYF TGTGCCTGGAAGACAGGGTCTTCTGGAAACACCATATATTTT
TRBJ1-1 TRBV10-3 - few CAMGRGPDTEAFF TGTGCCATGGGAAGGGGCCCAGACACTGAAGCTTTCTTT
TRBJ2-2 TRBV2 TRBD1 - CASNRDSYTGELFF TGTGCCAGCAACCGGGACAGTTATACCGGGGAGCTGTTTTTT
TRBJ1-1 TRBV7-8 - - CASSPGALNTEAFF TGTGCCAGCAGCCCTGGGGCGTTAAACACTGAAGCTTTCTTT
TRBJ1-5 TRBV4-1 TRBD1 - CASSQGTGALQPQHF TGCGCCAGCAGCCAGGGGACAGGGGCATTACAGCCCCAGCATTTT
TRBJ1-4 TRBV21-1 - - CASSKIRVFF TGTGCCAGCAGCAAAATACGGGTGTTTTTT
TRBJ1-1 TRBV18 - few CASSPSTELNTEAFF TGTGCCAGCTCACCCTCGACAGAGCTGAACACTGAAGCTTTCTTT
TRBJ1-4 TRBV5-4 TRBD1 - CASSRTGGTNEKLFF TGTGCCAGCAGCCGTACAGGGGGTACTAATGAAAAACTGTTTTTT
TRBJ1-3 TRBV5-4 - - CASSLEGRVTGNTIYF TGTGCCAGCAGCTTGGAGGGCAGGGTCACAGGAAACACCATATATTTT
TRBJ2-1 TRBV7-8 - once CASRPPPGESSYNEQFF TGTGCCAGCAGACCCCCCCCGGGGGAAAGCTCCTACAATGAGCAGTTCTTC
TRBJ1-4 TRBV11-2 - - CASSFEVLGGEKLFF TGTGCCAGCAGCTTTGAGGTCCTCGGGGGTGAAAAACTGTTTTTT
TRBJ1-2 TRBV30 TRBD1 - CAWSLGQGQNYGYTF TGTGCCTGGAGTTTGGGACAGGGGCAAAATTATGGCTACACCTTC
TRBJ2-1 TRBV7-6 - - CASSLRQNEQFF TGTGCCAGCAGCTTACGACAAAATGAGCAGTTCTTC
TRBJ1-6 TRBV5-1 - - CASSSKEVVDNSPLHF TGCGCCAGCAGCAGCAAAGAGGTAGTAGATAATTCACCCCTCCACTTT
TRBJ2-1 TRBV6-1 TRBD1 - CASSEEVGTGGNEQFF TGTGCCAGCAGTGAAGAGGTAGGGACAGGGGGCAATGAGCAGTTCTTC
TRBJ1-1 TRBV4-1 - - CASSQGQLNTEAFF TGCGCCAGCAGCCAAGGACAGTTGAACACTGAAGCTTTCTTT